The source of this TCR beta chain is a study of OX40 agonist ivuxolimab in advanced cancers. Sequenced by immunoSEQ multiplex PCR; TCRdb stores in-frame clones only, minus some. Of under 75,000 clones detected, roughly 84% appear once; the ten largest clones hold roughly 0.8%. The V end lost 6 bases, the J end lost 9 bases, and 9 bases lay between the germline ends. The CDR3 has 11 amino acids. CDR1 and CDR2 (germline): MDHEN, SYDVKM. This material consisted of CD4+ or CD8+ T cells sorted from blood, taken in a trial of the OX40 agonist ivuxolimab. The chain joins TRBV28 to TRBJ2-1; D is unresolved. This TCR was recovered from an adult with an advanced solid tumor such as melanoma, head and neck, liver or kidney cancer. The CDR3 DNA reads TGTGCCAGCAGACTGGAAACTGAGCAGTTCTTC. Its protein is CASRLETEQFF.